These T cell receptor beta chains were read from a single sample in a study of T cell repertoires in cytomegalovirus infection. No antigens are known for them. Via MiXCR, TCRdb re-called the reads, giving one row per CDR3 protein. The sample has 45,000 to 65,000 distinct CDR3 sequences; roughly a fifth are singletons. Material: CD8+ T cells from cultured PBMCs, obtained from culture after CMV antigen stimulation. The receptors derive from a human donor in good health (CMV status not recorded). Some clones in this sample may be carry-over from other donors' samples. Each CDR3 is given with its conserved first and last residue. D genes are given only for firm matches. Only part of the rows carry a size: once, few, many, or a class if the clone is expanded.

cdr3_nt: TGTGCCAGCAGCTTAAACCAGGCGGCTAACTATGGCTACACCTTC
cdr3_aa: CASSLNQAANYGYTF
j_call: TRBJ1-2
clone_size: -
v_call: TRBV7-8
d_call: -

cdr3_nt: TGTGCCAGCAGTTCATTAGCGGGGGGGCCAGCAGATACGCAGTATTTT
cdr3_aa: CASSSLAGGPADTQYF
j_call: TRBJ2-3
clone_size: -
v_call: TRBV6-6
d_call: TRBD2

cdr3_nt: TGTGCCAGCAGCACCGATGAGCAGTTCTTC
cdr3_aa: CASSTDEQFF
j_call: TRBJ2-1
clone_size: -
v_call: TRBV7-9
d_call: -

cdr3_nt: TGTGCCAGCAGTTTATCACAGAGCTCCTACAATGAGCAGTTCTTC
cdr3_aa: CASSLSQSSYNEQFF
j_call: TRBJ2-1
clone_size: few
v_call: TRBV27
d_call: -

cdr3_nt: TGTGCCAGCAGCTTAGGTTGGGGCAGCCACGAGCAGTACTTC
cdr3_aa: CASSLGWGSHEQYF
j_call: TRBJ2-7
clone_size: many
v_call: TRBV11-1
d_call: -

cdr3_nt: TGTGCCAGCAGCTCCGAGGGGACATGGGGCCTCTACGAGCAGTACTTC
cdr3_aa: CASSSEGTWGLYEQYF
j_call: TRBJ2-7
clone_size: -
v_call: TRBV7-6
d_call: -

cdr3_nt: TGTGCCAGCAGCCCGCCTAGGACGGAGGCCTACGAGCAGTACTTC
cdr3_aa: CASSPPRTEAYEQYF
j_call: TRBJ2-7
clone_size: many
v_call: TRBV7-8
d_call: -

cdr3_nt: TGTGCCAGCAGCCCAGGGGGGGGCCCAGGGGCATACGAGCAGTACTTC
cdr3_aa: CASSPGGGPGAYEQYF
j_call: TRBJ2-7
clone_size: -
v_call: TRBV9
d_call: -

cdr3_nt: TGTGCCAGCAGCATAGAGGGCCCCTACGAGCAGTACTTC
cdr3_aa: CASSIEGPYEQYF
j_call: TRBJ2-7
clone_size: -
v_call: TRBV7-9
d_call: -

cdr3_nt: TGTGCCAGCAGCCAACCCACTTCAGGGAACAATGAGCAGTTCTTC
cdr3_aa: CASSQPTSGNNEQFF
j_call: TRBJ2-1
clone_size: few
v_call: TRBV7-6
d_call: -

cdr3_nt: TGTGCCAGCAGCCCCGCGGGGGGCTCCTACAATGAGCAGTTCTTC
cdr3_aa: CASSPAGGSYNEQFF
j_call: TRBJ2-1
clone_size: -
v_call: TRBV11-2
d_call: TRBD2

cdr3_nt: TGTGCCGGACGCGGCCAGCGGGGGGGCACAGATACGCAGTATTTT
cdr3_aa: CAGRGQRGGTDTQYF
j_call: TRBJ2-3
clone_size: few
v_call: TRBV6-6
d_call: TRBD2

cdr3_nt: TGTGCCAGCAGCTTGGGGGTTTATAATTCACCCCTCCACTTT
cdr3_aa: CASSLGVYNSPLHF
j_call: TRBJ1-6
clone_size: -
v_call: TRBV11-2
d_call: -

cdr3_nt: TGTGCCAGCAGCTTCGGGGGGATGGGTCCGGTAAACATTCAGTACTTC
cdr3_aa: CASSFGGMGPVNIQYF
j_call: TRBJ2-4
clone_size: few
v_call: TRBV5-6
d_call: TRBD2

cdr3_nt: TGTGCCACCGGAGAGCTAGGATACTATGGCTACACCTTC
cdr3_aa: CATGELGYYGYTF
j_call: TRBJ1-2
clone_size: few
v_call: TRBV15
d_call: -

cdr3_nt: TGTGCCATCAGTGAATCGGACAGCCTCAATCAGCCCCAGCATTTT
cdr3_aa: CAISESDSLNQPQHF
j_call: TRBJ1-5
clone_size: -
v_call: TRBV10-3
d_call: -

cdr3_nt: TGTGCCAGCAGTTTCCGGCAGGAGGTCTACGAGCAGTACTTC
cdr3_aa: CASSFRQEVYEQYF
j_call: TRBJ2-7
clone_size: -
v_call: TRBV27
d_call: -

cdr3_nt: TGCGCCAGCAGCTTTCGACACTTAGACGACGAGCAGTACTTC
cdr3_aa: CASSFRHLDDEQYF
j_call: TRBJ2-7
clone_size: few
v_call: TRBV5-1
d_call: -

cdr3_nt: TGCGCCAGCAGCCTAGGGACAATCGATCAGCCCCAGCATTTT
cdr3_aa: CASSLGTIDQPQHF
j_call: TRBJ1-5
clone_size: few
v_call: TRBV4-3
d_call: -

cdr3_nt: TGTGCCAGCAGCACCAGAGACAGGGAAGGGAGAACTGAAGCTTTCTTT
cdr3_aa: CASSTRDREGRTEAFF
j_call: TRBJ1-1
clone_size: -
v_call: TRBV7-2
d_call: TRBD1

cdr3_nt: TGTGCCAGCAGTTTAGGGGCTCGTTCCGAAGCTTTCTTT
cdr3_aa: CASSLGARSEAFF
j_call: TRBJ1-1
clone_size: few
v_call: TRBV28
d_call: -

cdr3_nt: TGTGCCAGCAGCCAAGTTGGTGGGAATCGTGAAAAACTGTTTTTT
cdr3_aa: CASSQVGGNREKLFF
j_call: TRBJ1-4
clone_size: -
v_call: TRBV14
d_call: -

cdr3_nt: TGTGCCAGCAGTTACAGGTTTGCTGAAGCTTTCTTT
cdr3_aa: CASSYRFAEAFF
j_call: TRBJ1-1
clone_size: -
v_call: TRBV6-6
d_call: -